The source of this TCR beta chain is a study of OX40 agonist ivuxolimab in advanced cancers. Study in general: The patients received agonistic anti-OX40 (CD134) antibody ivuxolimab. At just under 85% male, the cohort had a mean age of 60 years, ranging from 23 to 79. Study-level results: Dosing at 0.1 to 3.0 mg/kg was accompanied by clonal expansion of CD4+ and CD8+ blood T cells by week 6.

Here immunoSEQ multiplex PCR was the method, and the copy in TCRdb shows in-frame clones only, minus some. The data show roughly 61,000 clones, about 85% seen once. This clone was detected only a few times. Its antigen remains unknown. Germline V lookup: CDR1 SGHDT, CDR2 YYEEEE. CDR3 size: 15 residues. The V gene lost 7 bases and the J gene lost 0 bases, with 17 bases spanning the gap. The sequence was collected from an adult with an advanced solid tumor such as melanoma, head and neck, liver or kidney cancer. The rearrangement joins TRBV5-6 to TRBJ2-7; perhaps TRBD1 as D (6 bases). The sequences come from CD4+ or CD8+ T cells sorted from blood, collected in a trial of the OX40 agonist ivuxolimab. The CDR3 nucleotides are TGTGCCAGCTCGCGGACAGAGCAGATCTCCTACGAGCAGTACTTC. Translated: CASSRTEQISYEQYF.